A selection of T cell receptor beta chains follows, all from one sample in a study of neurological immune-mediated disorders. TCRdb processed the 5' RACE reads anew with MiXCR; each CDR3 protein has one entry. This sample has approximately 50,000 distinct CDR3 sequences, with 6.5% to 8.5% found just once. Sequences were obtained from PBMCs. These receptor sequences come from a woman between 40 and 50 years old in good health. Each CDR3 is given with its conserved first and last residue. The size of a clone is reported for some rows only, either as once, few or many, or as a class for expanded clones.

J gene | clone size | V gene | CDR3 protein
TRBJ1-1 | many | TRBV5-1 | CASRGPDNTEAFF
TRBJ2-7 | few | TRBV25-1 | CASSASGGAYEQYF
TRBJ1-1 | many | TRBV7-2 | CASSSRGRVDTEAFF
TRBJ1-2 | many | TRBV20-1 | CSARVQNYGYTF
TRBJ1-3 | many | TRBV7-2 | CASSLSTAGNTIYF
TRBJ1-1 | many | TRBV5-1 | CASSPHPGNTEAFF
TRBJ1-1 | many | TRBV5-1 | CASSDTGGITEAFF
TRBJ1-4 | many | TRBV7-8 | CASRDRDATNEKLFF
TRBJ2-3 | many | TRBV7-2 | CASSLGVAVSTDTQYF
TRBJ2-2 | many | TRBV20-1 | CSARFNTGELFF
TRBJ2-1 | many | TRBV20-1 | CSVERSREQFF
TRBJ1-1 | many | TRBV5-8 | CASSLGYRGTEAFF
TRBJ1-1 | many | TRBV15 | CATSRDWAERPEAFF
TRBJ2-5 | NA | TRBV1 | CTSSQDRGGNRQETQYF
TRBJ1-6 | many | TRBV5-1 | CASKLRGADNSPLHF
TRBJ1-5 | NA | TRBV19 | CASSAQGGQPQHF
TRBJ2-5 | NA | TRBV12-3/TRBV12-4 | CASRKGRETQYF
TRBJ1-4 | NA | TRBV5-1 | CASSLDPGGREKLFF
TRBJ2-3 | many | TRBV6-4 | CASSDSEGGTDTQYF
TRBJ2-7 | many | TRBV7-8 | CASSNILQGAVHEQYF
TRBJ2-1 | many | TRBV5-5 | CASSPAPGLANYEQFF
TRBJ1-3 | many | TRBV2 | CASSPGSFGNTIYF
TRBJ1-1 | many | TRBV19 | CASSGQGSGLSEAFF
TRBJ1-1 | few | TRBV30 | CAWTRVVQNTEAFF
TRBJ1-1 | many | TRBV12-3/TRBV12-4 | CASNKGAGGTWGTEAFF
TRBJ2-7 | NA | TRBV3-1 | CASSLRTSYEQYF
TRBJ1-1 | many | TRBV6-5 | CASSYSAVNTEAFF
TRBJ2-1 | many | TRBV25-1 | CASNGLADNEQFF
TRBJ2-7 | NA | TRBV20-1 | CSALGQGAYEQYF
TRBJ2-2 | many | TRBV5-1 | CASRTGTATNTGELFF
TRBJ1-1 | many | TRBV25-1 | CASSTGLPEAFF
TRBJ2-5 | many | TRBV20-1 | CSANPVGQDVWAQYF
TRBJ2-3 | many | TRBV5-1 | CASSFIAGAQDTQYF
TRBJ2-4 | many | TRBV5-6 | CASSLQGARNIQYF
TRBJ1-1 | NA | TRBV14 | CASSQARRTEAFF
TRBJ2-2 | many | TRBV7-2 | CASSIPLAATGELFF
TRBJ1-1 | NA | TRBV16 | CASSQVPGTEAFF
TRBJ2-6 | NA | TRBV5-5 | CASAAMGTSGANVLTF
TRBJ2-1 | many | TRBV5-1 | CASSLTGANYNEQFF
TRBJ1-1 | many | TRBV2 | CASRRRGDSEAFF
TRBJ2-6 | many | TRBV19 | CASSVSGANVLTF
TRBJ2-3 | many | TRBV4-1 | CASSRSGGTDTQYF
TRBJ2-7 | many | TRBV5-6 | CASSLVSGQEQYF
TRBJ2-2 | many | TRBV5-1 | CASSFGGLAGSTGELFF
TRBJ2-1 | NA | TRBV2 | CASSGTVYNEQFF
TRBJ2-6 | many | TRBV6-2/TRBV6-3 | CASSYDGANVLTF
TRBJ2-7 | many | TRBV20-1 | CSAEGAGDSYEQYF
TRBJ1-5 | NA | TRBV6-1 | CASSPSADSNQPQHF
TRBJ1-5 | few | TRBV19 | CASSNQDRVDQPQHF
TRBJ2-3 | many | TRBV15 | CATSSRADTQYF